This TCR beta chain is from a study of shared clonotypes between healthy human individuals. Study-wide findings and caveats: Clonotype sharing among donors was thought likely to change with sequencing depth.

Every contributor of samples was a Caucasian grown-up residing in Nashville, Tennessee. For unsorted samples, genomic DNA was extracted from tens of millions of PBMCs. Worth noting for this clone: Antigen unknown.

The unsorted PBMC replicate PCRs were performed with approximately 0.3 ug DNA, 25,000 to 30,000 T cell genomes. The table came from immunoSEQ multiplex PCR; TCRdb's copy has only in-frame clones and leaves some out. The repertoire includes around 500,000 clones, approximately 80% of them detected once, and 12% sits in the top ten. The CDR3 runs 15 residues. V dropped 2 bases and J dropped 4 bases, with 13 bases sitting between them. Germline CDR1 reads SGHRS; CDR2 reads YFSETQ. This receptor was identified in a woman aged 40-49 years in good health. Some clones in this sample may be carry-over from other donors' samples. The gene calls are TRBV5-1 and TRBJ2-1, with D perhaps TRBD2 (5 bases). The sample comprised PBMCs. This CDR3 is CASSFSRGRYNEQFF. In DNA form, the CDR3 reads TGCGCCAGCAGCTTCAGTCGTGGGAGATACAATGAGCAGTTCTTC.